The rows below give T cell receptor beta chains drawn from one sample of a study of glioma-infiltrating T cells after dendritic cell vaccination. The method was immunoSEQ multiplex PCR; TCRdb's version includes in-frame clones alone and lacks a portion of them. The profile shows 95,000 to 110,000 clones, roughly 79% of them singletons. This specimen was blood, taken before dendritic cell vaccination. The source of these receptors is a human donor with glioblastoma. CDR3s include the opening cysteine and the closing phenylalanine or tryptophan. A D gene is named only where the DNA matches it firmly. Some rows have no size entry. The others give once, few or many, or a class for an expanded clone.

V	J	size	D	DNA	CDR3
TRBV5-1	TRBJ2-3	-	TRBD2	TGCGCCAGCAGCTTGAATGTAGCGGGGGACCCTCGCACAGATACGCAGTATTTT	CASSLNVAGDPRTDTQYF
TRBV5-4	TRBJ2-5	once	TRBD2	TGTGCCAGCAGCTTGAGACTAGCGGGTAACACGGGACAGTACTTC	CASSLRLAGNTGQYF
TRBV7-3	TRBJ2-3	-	TRBD1	TGTGCCAGCACTTTGGATGGACAGGGTACTCATACGCAGTATTTT	CASTLDGQGTHTQYF
TRBV25-1	TRBJ2-7	-	-	TGTGCCAGCAGGGACAGCTCCTACGAGCAGTACTTC	CASRDSSYEQYF
TRBV11-2	TRBJ1-2	few	TRBD1	TGTGCCAGCAGCTTAGGGTCGACAGGGGCCTATGGCTACACCTTC	CASSLGSTGAYGYTF
TRBV6-5	TRBJ1-2	-	-	TGTGCCAGCAGTTACCGTTGGACAGACGCACCGGGCTACACCTTC	CASSYRWTDAPGYTF
TRBV19	TRBJ1-1	-	-	TGTGCCAGTAGCTTAGACGGGAGAATGAACACTGAAGCTTTCTTT	CASSLDGRMNTEAFF
TRBV28	TRBJ2-1	-	TRBD1	TGTGCCAGCGGAGGACAGGGGTACAATGAGCAGTTCTTC	CASGGQGYNEQFF
TRBV19	TRBJ2-7	-	TRBD1	TGTGCCAGTAGTTGCATCGGACAGGGGGCATGCTACGAGCAGTACTTC	CASSCIGQGACYEQYF
TRBV19	TRBJ1-5	-	-	TGTGCCAGCCCCAAGGGAAAGGCAGGGGAAGGCCATAGCAATCAGCCCCAGCATTTT	CASPKGKAGEGHSNQPQHF
TRBV7-9	TRBJ1-2	once	TRBD1	TGTGCCAGCAGCGACCGGGACAGGGGGTCACGGAGCTATGGCTACACCTTC	CASSDRDRGSRSYGYTF
TRBV5-1	TRBJ2-7	-	TRBD2	TGCGCCAGCAGCTCCTCCCCTAGCGGGGGCACGGGCGAGCAGTACTTC	CASSSSPSGGTGEQYF
TRBV25-1	TRBJ1-2	-	-	TGTGCCAGCCTCCGGGGTTTGGGCTATGGCTACACCTTC	CASLRGLGYGYTF
TRBV9	TRBJ1-1	-	TRBD1	TGTGCCAGCAGCGCCACCGGGACAGGGTGGACTGAAGCTTTCTTT	CASSATGTGWTEAFF
TRBV28	TRBJ1-4	-	TRBD1	TGTGCCAGCAGTTTGGAAGGGGGCGTTGAAAAACTGTTTTTT	CASSLEGGVEKLFF
TRBV15	TRBJ2-3	-	-	TGTGCCACCAGGTCGGCTTATAGCGTTGGCACAGATACGCAGTATTTT	CATRSAYSVGTDTQYF
TRBV30	TRBJ2-1	-	-	TGTGCCTGGAATCAGGGGTCGGATGAGCAGTTCTTC	CAWNQGSDEQFF
TRBV9	TRBJ2-3	-	TRBD2	TGTGCCAGCGGACCCGGGACTATCACCAGTACGCAGTATTTT	CASGPGTITSTQYF
TRBV19	TRBJ1-1	-	TRBD1	TGTGCCAGTAGTACAGGGGGGACCTCAGCTTTCTTT	CASSTGGTSAFF
TRBV11-3	TRBJ2-2	-	TRBD1	TGTGCCAGCAGCTCAGGGACAGCGACCGGGGAGCTGTTTTTT	CASSSGTATGELFF
TRBV7-6	TRBJ2-5	-	TRBD2	TGTGCCAGCAGCTTAGGGGGACTAGCGGGGGGGCGCGAGACCCAGTACTTC	CASSLGGLAGGRETQYF
TRBV6-1	TRBJ2-3	-	-	TGTGCCAGCAGTGAGCACGGGGTAAATACGCAGTATTTT	CASSEHGVNTQYF
TRBV7-2	TRBJ1-1	once	-	TGTGCCAGCAGCCCTACAGGGTTGAACACTGAAGCTTTCTTT	CASSPTGLNTEAFF
TRBV7-2	TRBJ2-7	-	-	TGTGCCAGCAGCTTGGGACAATCACCCCCCCTCGAGCAGTACTTC	CASSLGQSPPLEQYF
TRBV5-1	TRBJ2-7	-	TRBD1	TGCGCCAGCAGCTTGGAATGGGGACAGGGGGTGGGGTACTTC	CASSLEWGQGVGYF
TRBV6-7	TRBJ1-5	-	TRBD1	TGTGCCAGGGTACCGGGACAGTGCAATCAGCCCCAGCATTTT	CARVPGQCNQPQHF
TRBV7-2	TRBJ2-3	-	TRBD2	TGTGCCAGCAGCTCCCCGGCCAGCGGGGGGGCCCCAGATACGCAGTATTTT	CASSSPASGGAPDTQYF
TRBV5-1	TRBJ1-1	-	TRBD1	TGCGCCAGCCGTCGGGGACAGGGTAACCCTGAAGCTTTCTTT	CASRRGQGNPEAFF
TRBV4-1	TRBJ2-1	-	TRBD2	TGCGCCAGCAGCTTAGCGGGGGCAGCCTACAATGAGCAGTTCTTC	CASSLAGAAYNEQFF
TRBV7-3	TRBJ1-3	-	TRBD1	TGTGCCAGCAGCTATGGTCCGGACAGGGCCAACACCATATATTTT	CASSYGPDRANTIYF
TRBV9	TRBJ2-7	-	TRBD2	TGTGCCAGCAGCGTAGAAGTCGGGGGGGCCCTAGGCGAGCAGTACTTC	CASSVEVGGALGEQYF
TRBV11-3	TRBJ1-5	few	-	TGTGCCAGCAGCTCCACTCTCTGGAGTAGCAATCAGCCCCAGCATTTT	CASSSTLWSSNQPQHF
TRBV6-1	TRBJ1-2	-	TRBD1	TGTGCCAGCAGTGGGGCAGGGGGCCGAGGCTACACCTTC	CASSGAGGRGYTF
TRBV7-2	TRBJ2-7	-	-	TGTGCCAGCAGCTTATCCCGGGACTACGAGCAGTACTTC	CASSLSRDYEQYF
TRBV6-1	TRBJ1-1	-	-	TGTGCCAGCAGTGACAGGGTAGCCGGTCGCTACGCTTTCTTT	CASSDRVAGRYAFF
TRBV30	TRBJ2-5	-	-	TGTGCCTGGAGGACTCCTGGTGGGGAGACCCAGTACTTC	CAWRTPGGETQYF
TRBV11-1	TRBJ2-3	-	-	TGTGCCAGCAACATTGTTGCAGATACGCAGTATTTT	CASNIVADTQYF
TRBV29-1	TRBJ2-5	-	-	TGCAGCGTTCCGGGTAGACAAGAGACCCAGTACTTC	CSVPGRQETQYF
TRBV30	TRBJ2-1	-	TRBD2	TGTGCCTGGTTAGCGGGCCGCTCCTACAATGAGCAGTTCTTC	CAWLAGRSYNEQFF
TRBV25-1	TRBJ1-4	-	-	TGTGCCAGCGGAACCTTGCGGGGGGGAAATGAAAAACTGTTTTTT	CASGTLRGGNEKLFF
TRBV5-1	TRBJ1-2	-	TRBD1	TGCGCCAGCAGCTTGCTAGGACAGGGGGCGAACGACTATGGCTACACCTTC	CASSLLGQGANDYGYTF
TRBV12-5	TRBJ1-1	few	TRBD1	TGTGCTACAGGGACAGGGGTCGGCACTGAAGCTTTCTTT	CATGTGVGTEAFF
TRBV19	TRBJ2-3	-	TRBD2	TGTGCCAGTAGTATGACTAGCGGGGGGGTGACAGATACGCAGTATTTT	CASSMTSGGVTDTQYF
TRBV27	TRBJ2-7	-	TRBD1	TGTGCCAGCAGTGCCCGACAGGGGGCGAACGAGCAGTACTTC	CASSARQGANEQYF
TRBV15	TRBJ2-2	-	TRBD1	TGTGCCACCAGCAGAGGACAGGGTGTCACCGGGGAGCTGTTTTTT	CATSRGQGVTGELFF
TRBV7-9	TRBJ1-1	-	-	TGTGCCAGCAGCACAGGGATTTTCACTGAAGCTTTCTTT	CASSTGIFTEAFF
TRBV4-1	TRBJ2-7	-	TRBD2	TGCGCCAGCAGCCAAGGCCTAGCGGGCTCCTACGAGCAGTACTTC	CASSQGLAGSYEQYF
TRBV10-3	TRBJ1-1	-	TRBD1	TGTGCCATCAGGCCCACAGGGGTAAACACTGAAGCTTTCTTT	CAIRPTGVNTEAFF
TRBV5-1	TRBJ1-1	-	TRBD1	TGCGCCAGCAGCGTGACAGGGCTATATCGCACTGAAGCTTTCTTT	CASSVTGLYRTEAFF
TRBV5-1	TRBJ1-1	-	TRBD1	TGCGCCAGCAGCCAATCCGGACAGGGAAGAGCAACAACTGAAGCTTTCTTT	CASSQSGQGRATTEAFF
TRBV13	TRBJ1-3	-	TRBD1	TGTGCCAGCAGCCGCTACCGGGACAGGGGGTCTTCTGGAAACACCATATATTTT	CASSRYRDRGSSGNTIYF